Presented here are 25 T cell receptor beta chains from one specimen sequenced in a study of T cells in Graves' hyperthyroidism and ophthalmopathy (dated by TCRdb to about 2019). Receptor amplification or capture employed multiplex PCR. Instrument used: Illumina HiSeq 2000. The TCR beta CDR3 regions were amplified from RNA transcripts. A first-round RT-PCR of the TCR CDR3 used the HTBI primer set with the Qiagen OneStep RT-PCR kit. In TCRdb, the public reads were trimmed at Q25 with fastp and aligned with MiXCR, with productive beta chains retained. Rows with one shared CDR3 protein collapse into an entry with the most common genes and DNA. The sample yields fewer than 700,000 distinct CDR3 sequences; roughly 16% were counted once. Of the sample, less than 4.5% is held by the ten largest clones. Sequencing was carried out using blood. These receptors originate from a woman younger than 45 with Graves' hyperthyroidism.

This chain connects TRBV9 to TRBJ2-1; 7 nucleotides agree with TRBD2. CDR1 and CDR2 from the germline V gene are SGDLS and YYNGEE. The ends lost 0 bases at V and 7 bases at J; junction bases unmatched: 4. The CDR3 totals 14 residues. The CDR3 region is CASSVGGRINEQFF. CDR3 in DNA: TGTGCCAGCAGCGTAGGCGGGAGAATTAATGAGCAGTTCTTC.

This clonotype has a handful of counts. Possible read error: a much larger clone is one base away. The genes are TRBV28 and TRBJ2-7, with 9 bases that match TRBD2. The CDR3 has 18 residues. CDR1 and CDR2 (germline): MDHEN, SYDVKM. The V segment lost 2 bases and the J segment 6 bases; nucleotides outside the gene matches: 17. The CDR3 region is CASSLTAGGPQGGREQYF. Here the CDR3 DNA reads TGTGCCAGCAGTTTAACGGCGGGAGGGCCGCAGGGCGGTCGCGAGCAGTACTTC.

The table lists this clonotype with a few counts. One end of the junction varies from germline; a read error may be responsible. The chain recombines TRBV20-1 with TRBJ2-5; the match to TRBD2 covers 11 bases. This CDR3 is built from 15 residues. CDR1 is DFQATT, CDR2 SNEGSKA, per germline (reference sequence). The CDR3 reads CSARVGTSGQEAQYF. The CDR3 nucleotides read TGCAGTGCTAGAGTGGGGACTAGCGGCCAAGAGGCCCAGTACTTC.

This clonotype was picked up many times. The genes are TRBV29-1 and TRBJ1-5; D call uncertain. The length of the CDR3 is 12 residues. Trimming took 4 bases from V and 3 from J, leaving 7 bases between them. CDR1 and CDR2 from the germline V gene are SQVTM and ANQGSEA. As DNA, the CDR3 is TGCAGCGTTGGGCGGGACAATCAGCCCCAGCATTTT. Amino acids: CSVGRDNQPQHF.

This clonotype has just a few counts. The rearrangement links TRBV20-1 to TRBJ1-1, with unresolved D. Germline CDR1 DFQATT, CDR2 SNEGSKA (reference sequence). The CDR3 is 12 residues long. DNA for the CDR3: TGCCTTCCTACAACCCCAAACCCTGAAGCTTTCTTT. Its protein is CLPTTPNPEAFF.

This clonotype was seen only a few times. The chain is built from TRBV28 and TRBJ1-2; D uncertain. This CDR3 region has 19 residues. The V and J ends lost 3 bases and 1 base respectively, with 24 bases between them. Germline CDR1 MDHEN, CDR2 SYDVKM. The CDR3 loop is CASSFSQGARVGHNYGYTF. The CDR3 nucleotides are TGTGCCAGCAGTTTTAGTCAAGGTGCACGGGTAGGCCATAACTATGGCTACACCTTC.

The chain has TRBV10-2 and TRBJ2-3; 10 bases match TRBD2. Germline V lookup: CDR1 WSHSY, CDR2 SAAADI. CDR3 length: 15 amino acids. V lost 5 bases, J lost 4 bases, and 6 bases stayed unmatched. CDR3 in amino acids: CASSRAGGYSDTQYF. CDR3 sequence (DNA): TGCGCCAGCAGTAGAGCGGGAGGGTACTCAGATACGCAGTATTTT.

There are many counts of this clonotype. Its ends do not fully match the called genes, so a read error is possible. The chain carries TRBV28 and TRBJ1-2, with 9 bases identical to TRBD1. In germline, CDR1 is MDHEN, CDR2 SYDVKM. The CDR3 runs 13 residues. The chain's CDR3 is CAGSWDRDYGYTF. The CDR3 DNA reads TGTGCCGGCAGTTGGGACAGGGACTATGGCTACACCTTC.

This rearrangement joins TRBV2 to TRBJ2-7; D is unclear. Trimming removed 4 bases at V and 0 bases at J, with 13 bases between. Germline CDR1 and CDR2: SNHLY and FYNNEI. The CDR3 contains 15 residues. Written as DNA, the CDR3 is TGTGCCAGCAGTGGGCAGGCCTTAAGCTCCTACGAGCAGTACTTC. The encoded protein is CASSGQALSSYEQYF.

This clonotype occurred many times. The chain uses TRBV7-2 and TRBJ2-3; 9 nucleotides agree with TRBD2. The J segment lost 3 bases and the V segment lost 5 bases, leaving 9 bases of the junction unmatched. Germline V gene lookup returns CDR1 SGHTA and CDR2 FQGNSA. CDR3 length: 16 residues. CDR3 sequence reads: CASSPLVSGSTDTQYF. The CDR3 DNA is TGTGCCAGCAGCCCCCTTGTTAGCGGGAGTACAGATACGCAGTATTTT.

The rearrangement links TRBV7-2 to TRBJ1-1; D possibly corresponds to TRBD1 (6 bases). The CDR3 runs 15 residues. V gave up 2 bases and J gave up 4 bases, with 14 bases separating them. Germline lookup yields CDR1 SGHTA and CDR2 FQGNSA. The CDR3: CASSLQGGGSTEAFF. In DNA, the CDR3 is TGTGCCAGCAGCTTACAAGGGGGGGGGAGCACTGAAGCTTTCTTT.

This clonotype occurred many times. The CDR3 DNA sequence: TGTGCCAGCAGTTTCGGGGACACCTCCTACGAGCAGTACTTC. The encoded protein is CASSFGDTSYEQYF. This chain connects TRBV12-3 or TRBV12-4 to TRBJ2-7; maybe TRBD1 (6 bases). This CDR3 spans 14 amino acids. V shed 3 bases and J shed 0 bases, with 9 bases lying between them.

CDR3 region: CASSLDGGTGSYTF. As DNA, the CDR3 is TGCGCCAGCAGCTTGGATGGGGGGACTGGTAGCTACACCTTC. This chain uses TRBV5-1 with TRBJ1-2, with D possibly TRBD1 on 5 matching bases. This CDR3 is 14 amino acids long. V shed 0 bases and J shed 9 bases, with 15 bases lying between them. Germline CDR1 SGHRS, CDR2 YFSETQ.

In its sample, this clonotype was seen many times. DNA of the CDR3: TGTGCCAGCAGTTACTCAGCAGGGGGCCTCAAAGATACGCAGTATTTT. This gives the protein CASSYSAGGLKDTQYF. The V and J genes are TRBV6-6 and TRBJ2-3; 8 bases match TRBD1. J was trimmed by 5 bases and V by 0 bases; bases with no gene match: 7. CDR3 length: 16 residues. Germline lookup yields CDR1 MNHNY and CDR2 SVGAGI (reference sequence).

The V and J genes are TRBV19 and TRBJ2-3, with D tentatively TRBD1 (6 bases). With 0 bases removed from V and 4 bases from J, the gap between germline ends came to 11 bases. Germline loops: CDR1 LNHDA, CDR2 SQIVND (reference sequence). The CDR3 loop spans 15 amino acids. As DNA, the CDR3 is TGTGCCAGTAGTATAGATGGACAGCCCCCAGATACGCAGTATTTT. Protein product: CASSIDGQPPDTQYF.

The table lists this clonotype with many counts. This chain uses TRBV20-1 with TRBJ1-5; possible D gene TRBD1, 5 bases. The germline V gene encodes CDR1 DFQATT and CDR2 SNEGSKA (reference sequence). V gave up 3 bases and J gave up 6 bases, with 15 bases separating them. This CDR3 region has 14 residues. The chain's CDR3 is CSASVGRSRQPQHF. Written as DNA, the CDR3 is TGCAGTGCTAGCGTGGGGCGGTCCCGTCAGCCCCAGCATTTT.

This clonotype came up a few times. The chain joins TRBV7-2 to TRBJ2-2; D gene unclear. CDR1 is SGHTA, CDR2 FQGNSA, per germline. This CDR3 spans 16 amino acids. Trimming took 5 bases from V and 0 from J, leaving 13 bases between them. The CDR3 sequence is CASSPRLISNTGELFF. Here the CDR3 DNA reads TGTGCCAGCAGCCCCCGGTTGATCTCGAACACCGGGGAGCTGTTTTTT.

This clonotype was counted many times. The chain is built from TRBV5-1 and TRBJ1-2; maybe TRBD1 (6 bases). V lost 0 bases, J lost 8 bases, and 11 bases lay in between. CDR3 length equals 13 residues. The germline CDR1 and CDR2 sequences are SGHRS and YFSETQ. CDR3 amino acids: CASSLGQVEGYTF. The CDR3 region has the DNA TGCGCCAGCAGCTTGGGACAGGTGGAGGGCTACACCTTC.

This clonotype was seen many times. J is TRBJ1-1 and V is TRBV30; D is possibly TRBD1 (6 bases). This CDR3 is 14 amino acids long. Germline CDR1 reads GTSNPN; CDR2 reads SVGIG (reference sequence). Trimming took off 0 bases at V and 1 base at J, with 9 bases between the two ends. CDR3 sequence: CAWSVYRANTEAFF. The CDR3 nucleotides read TGTGCCTGGAGTGTATACAGGGCGAACACTGAAGCTTTCTTT.

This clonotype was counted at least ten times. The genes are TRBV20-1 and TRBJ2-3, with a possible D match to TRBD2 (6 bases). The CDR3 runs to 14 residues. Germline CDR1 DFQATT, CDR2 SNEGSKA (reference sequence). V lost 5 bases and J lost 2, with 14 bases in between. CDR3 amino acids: CSAVFPSVTDTQYF. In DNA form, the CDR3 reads TGCAGTGCTGTCTTCCCTAGCGTCACAGATACGCAGTATTTT.

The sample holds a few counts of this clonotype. In DNA, the CDR3 is TGTGCCAGCAGCTTAGTAGGCCCGACTAGCGGAGCCTACGAGCAGTACTTC. This gives the protein CASSLVGPTSGAYEQYF. V and J are TRBV7-2 and TRBJ2-7; 9 bases map to TRBD2. J lost 2 bases, V lost 1 base, and 9 bases had no gene match. The CDR3 spans 17 residues. Germline lookup yields CDR1 SGHTA and CDR2 FQGNSA.

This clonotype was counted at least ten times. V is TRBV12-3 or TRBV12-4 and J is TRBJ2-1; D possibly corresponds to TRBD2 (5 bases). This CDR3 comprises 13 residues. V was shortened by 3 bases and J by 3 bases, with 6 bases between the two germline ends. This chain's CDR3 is CASSLGDYNEQFF. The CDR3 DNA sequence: TGTGCCAGCAGTTTGGGAGACTACAATGAGCAGTTCTTC.

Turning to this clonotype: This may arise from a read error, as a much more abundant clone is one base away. Written as DNA, the CDR3 is TGTGCCAGCAGCTCCCCCTCCGGGACAGGGACCGTAGCGGGAAAGGTGGATACGCAGTATTTT. This translates into CASSSPSGTGTVAGKVDTQYF. The chain carries TRBV13 and TRBJ2-3; D may be TRBD1 (9 bases). V gave up 4 bases and J gave up 6 bases, with 35 bases separating them. The CDR3 sequence is 21 residues long. Germline CDR1 PRHDT, CDR2 FYEKMQ (reference sequence).

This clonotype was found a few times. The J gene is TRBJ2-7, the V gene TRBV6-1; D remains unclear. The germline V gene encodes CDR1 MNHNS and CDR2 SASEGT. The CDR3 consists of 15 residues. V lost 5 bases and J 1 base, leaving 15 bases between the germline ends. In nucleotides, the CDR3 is TGTGCCAGCAGTTTCACGGACGGAAGATCCTACGAGCAGTACTTC. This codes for CASSFTDGRSYEQYF.

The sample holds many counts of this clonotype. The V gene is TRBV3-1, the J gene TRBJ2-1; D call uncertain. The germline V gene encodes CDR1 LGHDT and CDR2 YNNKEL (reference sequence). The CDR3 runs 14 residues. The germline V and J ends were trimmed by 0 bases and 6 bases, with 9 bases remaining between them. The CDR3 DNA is TGTGCCAGCAGCCAAGAAGGCTACGTCAATGAGCAGTTCTTC. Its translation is CASSQEGYVNEQFF.